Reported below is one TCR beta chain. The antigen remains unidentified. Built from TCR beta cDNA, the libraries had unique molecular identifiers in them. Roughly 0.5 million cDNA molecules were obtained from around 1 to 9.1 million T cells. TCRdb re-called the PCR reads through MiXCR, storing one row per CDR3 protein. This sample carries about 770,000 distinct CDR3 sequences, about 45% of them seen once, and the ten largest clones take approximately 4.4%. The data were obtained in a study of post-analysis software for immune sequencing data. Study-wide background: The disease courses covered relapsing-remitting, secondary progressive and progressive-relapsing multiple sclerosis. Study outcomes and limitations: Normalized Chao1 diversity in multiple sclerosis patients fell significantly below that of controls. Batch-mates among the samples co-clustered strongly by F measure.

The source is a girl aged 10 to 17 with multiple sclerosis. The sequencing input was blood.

CDR3 region: CSASRGPKWAFF. The CDR3 region has the DNA TGCAGTGCTTCACGGGGACCAAAGTGGGCTTTCTTT. The gene calls are TRBV20-1 and TRBJ1-1; perhaps TRBD1 as D (5 bases). In germline, CDR1 is DFQATT, CDR2 SNEGSKA (reference sequence). Trimming took off 5 bases at V and 11 bases at J, with 18 bases between the two ends. This CDR3 comprises 12 residues.